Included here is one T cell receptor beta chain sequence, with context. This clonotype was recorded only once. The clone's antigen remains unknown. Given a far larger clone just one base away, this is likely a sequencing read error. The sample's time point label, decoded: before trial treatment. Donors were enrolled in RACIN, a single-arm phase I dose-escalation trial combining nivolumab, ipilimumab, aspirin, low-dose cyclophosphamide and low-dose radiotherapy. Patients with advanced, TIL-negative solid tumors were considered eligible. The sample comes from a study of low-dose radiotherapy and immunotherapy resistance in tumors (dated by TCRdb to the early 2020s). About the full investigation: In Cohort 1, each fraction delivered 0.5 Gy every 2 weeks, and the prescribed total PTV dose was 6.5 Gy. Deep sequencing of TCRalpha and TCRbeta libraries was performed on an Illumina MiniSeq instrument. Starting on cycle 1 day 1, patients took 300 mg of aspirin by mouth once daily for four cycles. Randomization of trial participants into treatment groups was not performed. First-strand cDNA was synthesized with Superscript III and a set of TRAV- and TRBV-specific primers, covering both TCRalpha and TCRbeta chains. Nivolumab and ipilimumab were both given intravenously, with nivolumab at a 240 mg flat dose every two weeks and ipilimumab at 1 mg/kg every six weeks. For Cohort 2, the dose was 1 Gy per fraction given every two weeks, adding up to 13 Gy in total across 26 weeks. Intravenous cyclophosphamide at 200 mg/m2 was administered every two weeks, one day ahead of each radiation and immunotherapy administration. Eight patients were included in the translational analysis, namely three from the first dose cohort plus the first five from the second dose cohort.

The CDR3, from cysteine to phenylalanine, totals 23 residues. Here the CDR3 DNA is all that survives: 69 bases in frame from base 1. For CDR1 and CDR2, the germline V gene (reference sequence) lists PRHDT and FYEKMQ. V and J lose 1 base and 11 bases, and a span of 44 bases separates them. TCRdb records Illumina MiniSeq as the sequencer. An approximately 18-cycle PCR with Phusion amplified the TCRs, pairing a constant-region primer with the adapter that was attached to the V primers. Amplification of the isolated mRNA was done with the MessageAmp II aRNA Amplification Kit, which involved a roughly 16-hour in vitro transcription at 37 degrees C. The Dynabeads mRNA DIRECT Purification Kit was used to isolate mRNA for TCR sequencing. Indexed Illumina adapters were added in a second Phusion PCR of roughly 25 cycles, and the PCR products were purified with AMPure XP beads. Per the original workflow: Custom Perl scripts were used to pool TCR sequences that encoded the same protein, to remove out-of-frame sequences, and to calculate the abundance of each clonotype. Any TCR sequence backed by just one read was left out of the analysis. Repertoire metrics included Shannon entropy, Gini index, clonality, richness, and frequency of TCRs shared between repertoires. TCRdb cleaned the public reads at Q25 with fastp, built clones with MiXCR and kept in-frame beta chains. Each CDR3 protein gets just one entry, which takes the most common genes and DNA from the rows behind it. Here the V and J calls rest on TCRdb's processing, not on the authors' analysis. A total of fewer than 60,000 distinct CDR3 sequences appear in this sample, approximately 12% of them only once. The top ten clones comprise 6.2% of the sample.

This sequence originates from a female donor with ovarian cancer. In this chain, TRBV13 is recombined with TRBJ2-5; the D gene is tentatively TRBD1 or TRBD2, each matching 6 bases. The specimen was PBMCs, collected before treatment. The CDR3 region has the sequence CASSLEPDPGGIRGPSSYNEQYF. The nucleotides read TGTGCCAGCAGCTTAGAGCCTGACCCCGGGGGCATCCGGGGGCCTAGCTCCTACAATGAGCAGTACTTC.